The sequence of this T cell receptor beta chain was determined in a study of control samples from healthy donors and cancer patients. The data were produced by immunoSEQ multiplex PCR, yet TCRdb's version contains in-frame clones alone and is incomplete. Of about 250,000 clones listed, roughly four fifths are singletons. V was shortened by 4 bases and J by 5 bases, with 18 bases between the two germline ends. Looked up from germline, CDR1 is SGHRS and CDR2 is YFSETQ. The CDR3 length is 15 residues. Sequenced: PBMCs. The TCR was taken from a woman in her fifties or sixties with lung cancer. The genes are TRBV5-1 and TRBJ2-5; TRBD1 might be the D (5 bases). The CDR3 DNA reads as TGCGCCAGCAGCCAGGACACGGCTGAGTGGGAGACCCAGTACTTC. Its translation: CASSQDTAEWETQYF.